This is a list of T cell receptor beta chains from one sample in a study of blood T cells in healthy people across ages. TCRdb itself ran the 5' RACE reads through MiXCR, one entry per CDR3 protein. This sample has about a million distinct CDR3 sequences, with about 44% found just once. Sequencing used blood. The source of these receptors is a man younger than 40 in good health. Each CDR3 is given with its conserved first and last residue. D genes are given only for firm matches. For some rows the clone size is stated as once, few or many, or as a class when expanded; others skip it.

j_call,d_call,v_call,cdr3_length,clone_size,cdr3_nt,cdr3_aa
TRBJ2-7,TRBD2,TRBV4-1,16,-,TGCGCCAGCAGCCAAGATAGTGGGAGGGGAAGATACGAGCAGTACTTC,CASSQDSGRGRYEQYF
TRBJ2-7,TRBD1,TRBV12-3/TRBV12-4,17,-,TGTGCCAGCAGTTTCGCCCTCCGGGACAGGGGGCTGTACGAGCAGTACTTC,CASSFALRDRGLYEQYF
TRBJ1-4,-,TRBV3-1,15,-,TGTGCCAGCAGCCTCCCCAGTGCAACTAATGAAAAACTGTTTTTT,CASSLPSATNEKLFF
TRBJ2-7,TRBD1,TRBV20-1,15,many,TGCAGTGCCTGGGGGGACAGGGGTGGCTTGTACGAGCAGTACTTC,CSAWGDRGGLYEQYF
TRBJ2-5,-,TRBV4-2,16,-,TGTGCCAGCAGCCGAGAGACGAGTACGGGGAAAGAGACCCAGTACTTC,CASSRETSTGKETQYF
TRBJ1-1,-,TRBV9,12,few,TGTGCCAGCAGCGTAGACTATACTGAAGCTTTCTTT,CASSVDYTEAFF
TRBJ1-1,-,TRBV7-9,13,-,TGTGCCAGCAGCTTCCCATTGAGCGCTGAAGCTTTCTTT,CASSFPLSAEAFF
TRBJ2-7,TRBD2,TRBV20-1,15,-,TGCAGTGCCAGCGGGGGGTCGAGCTCCTACAATGAGCAGTACTTC,CSASGGSSSYNEQYF
TRBJ2-2,TRBD2,TRBV12-3/TRBV12-4,15,-,TGTGCCAGCAGCCCTAGCGGGATGAACACCGGGGAGCTGTTTTTT,CASSPSGMNTGELFF
TRBJ1-2,-,TRBV7-2,15,-,TGTGCCAGCAGCGAGCAGATACTAGCTAACTATGGCTACACCTTC,CASSEQILANYGYTF
TRBJ2-2,-,TRBV21-1,17,many,TGTGCCAGCAGCAAATTGGCCGGGCCCCCGAACACCGGGGAGCTGTTTTTT,CASSKLAGPPNTGELFF
TRBJ2-1,-,TRBV4-2,16,few,TGTGCCAGCAGCCACGGGGCCAGCCTCTCCTACAATGAGCAGTTCTTC,CASSHGASLSYNEQFF
TRBJ2-5,-,TRBV3-1,19,-,TGTGCCAGCAGCCAGACCCCCAACGTTCGGGGGACCCTAAAAGAGACCCAGTACTTC,CASSQTPNVRGTLKETQYF
TRBJ2-1,TRBD2,TRBV5-1,18,few,TGCGCCAGCAGCCCCGGGGTTCGAACTAGCGGGGCCTACAATGAGCAGTTCTTC,CASSPGVRTSGAYNEQFF
TRBJ2-3,-,TRBV10-3,14,-,TGTGCCATCACTTCGGGACAAGGCACAGATACGCAGTATTTT,CAITSGQGTDTQYF
TRBJ2-5,-,TRBV20-1,15,-,TGCAGTGCTAGCTTTTGGACAGACCCCCAAGAGACCCAGTACTTC,CSASFWTDPQETQYF
TRBJ1-4,-,TRBV7-9,13,-,TGTGCCAGCAGCTTAGGGTCTCGGGAAAAACTGTTTTTT,CASSLGSREKLFF
TRBJ1-2,TRBD1,TRBV12-5,15,-,TGTGCTAGTGGTGCCGCGGGACAGGGACACTATGGCTACACCTTC,CASGAAGQGHYGYTF
TRBJ2-1,TRBD1,TRBV28,15,-,TGTGCCAGCAGGGGACAGGGGAGCTCCTACAGTGAGCAGTTCTTC,CASRGQGSSYSEQFF
TRBJ2-1,-,TRBV4-2,14,-,TGTGCCAGCAGCCAGGCTAACAGGGTCAATAAGCAGTTCTTC,CASSQANRVNKQFF
TRBJ2-5,-,TRBV4-1,13,-,TGCGCCAGCAGCCAGGTCTCCCAAGAGACCCAGTACTTC,CASSQVSQETQYF
TRBJ2-2,-,TRBV12-3/TRBV12-4,12,-,TGTGCCAGCAGGGCAGGAACCGGGGAGCTGTTTTTT,CASRAGTGELFF
TRBJ2-1,TRBD2,TRBV5-1,18,-,TGCGCCAGCAGCCATCAGACTAGCGGGGGCGCGGGCTACAATGAGCAGTTCTTC,CASSHQTSGGAGYNEQFF
TRBJ2-5,-,TRBV14,13,few,TGTGCCAGCAGCCAAAACAGCCAAGAGACCCAGTACTTC,CASSQNSQETQYF
TRBJ2-7,-,TRBV29-1,14,-,TGCAGCGTTGAAAGGGACGCACCATCCTACGAGCAGTACTTC,CSVERDAPSYEQYF
TRBJ1-2,-,TRBV5-1,13,-,TGCGCCAGCAGCCCCGACTCGAACTATGGCTGCACCTTC,CASSPDSNYGCTF
TRBJ1-5,-,TRBV20-1,13,-,TGCAGTGCTAGATCCGACAGGAATCAGCCCCAGCATTTT,CSARSDRNQPQHF
TRBJ2-3,-,TRBV3-1,14,-,TGTGCCAGCAGCCAAGCCGGGACCTCAGATACGCAGTATTTT,CASSQAGTSDTQYF
TRBJ1-2,-,TRBV7-9,14,many,TGTGCCAGCAGCAATCGGGGCCAGGAGTATGGCTACACCTTC,CASSNRGQEYGYTF
TRBJ1-4,TRBD1,TRBV7-2,15,once,TGTGCCAGCAGTCAAGGGGACAGGAGGCATGAAAAACTGTTTTTT,CASSQGDRRHEKLFF
TRBJ2-1,TRBD1,TRBV7-2,15,-,TGTGCCAGCAGCTTAATCCAGGGGGTCGGGAATGAGCAGTTCTTC,CASSLIQGVGNEQFF
TRBJ2-5,-,TRBV2,16,-,TGTGCCAGCAGTGTTCGAAGTGGGGGGGCCTACAATGAGCAGTACTTC,CASSVRSGGAYNEQYF
TRBJ1-2,-,TRBV6-5,13,-,TGTGCCAGCAGTTTTTCAGGGGTTTACGGCTACACCTTC,CASSFSGVYGYTF
TRBJ1-4,-,TRBV7-9,16,-,TGTGCCAGCAGCCCCCGGATTTCGGGGCTTAATGAAAAACTGTTTTTT,CASSPRISGLNEKLFF
TRBJ2-7,-,TRBV5-1,15,-,TGCGCCAGCAGCTTTGTTAGCCAGGCGTTTGCCGAGCAGTACTTC,CASSFVSQAFAEQYF
TRBJ1-2,-,TRBV19,15,-,TGTGCCAGTAGGACCTCTGGACAGATTAACTATGGCTACACCTTC,CASRTSGQINYGYTF
TRBJ2-1,TRBD1,TRBV5-5,15,-,TGTGCCAGCAGCTTGGGACAGGGGTACTCCAATGAGCAGTTCTTC,CASSLGQGYSNEQFF